This T cell receptor (beta chain) was sequenced during a study of T cell repertoires in cytomegalovirus infection. About the research overall: Matching HLA type and CMV infection were both indicated by public TCR beta signatures.

In this sample, this clonotype turned up a few times. Its antigen remains unidentified. Study outcomes and limitations: Within the response measured ex vivo, HLA-C-restricted CMV-specific TCR beta clonotypes were dominant. Frequencies of public TCR beta families were cumulated, and this identified carriers of CMV plus the relevant HLA.

The germline CDR1 and CDR2 sequences are MDHEN and SYDVKM. The CDR3 spans 14 residues. Between the trimmed V and J ends, which lost 1 base and 4 bases, there was a span of 7 bases. TCRdb passed the reads through MiXCR, listing each CDR3 protein once. Among hundreds of thousands of distinct CDR3 sequences, 20% to 25% were seen once, and the ten largest hold approximately 8.2%. Sequencing was done on a sample of CD8+ T cells from PBMCs. The V and J genes are TRBV28 and TRBJ2-2, with D possibly matching TRBD1 (6 bases). The receptor's source is a human donor in good health (CMV status not recorded). Some clones in this sample may be carry-over from other donors' samples. CDR3 DNA: TGTGCCAGCAGTTTATACAGGGTCACCGGGGAGCTGTTTTTT. Translating it yields CASSLYRVTGELFF.